This T cell receptor (beta chain) was obtained from a study of metastatic and nonmetastatic thyroid tumors. Study at large: Repertoires from malignant and benign thyroid patients were compared across blood and tumor or nodule tissue. The study's findings and limits: Within blood and tumor, benign nodules reportedly had significantly lower TCR beta diversity than malignant thyroid tumors did.

Authors' methods: Built for papillary thyroid cancer, a distant-metastasis classifier drew on CDR3 differences across clinicopathological groups. TCRdb redid the clone calls on the PCR reads using MiXCR. These V and J calls originate from TCRdb's pipeline instead of the authors' own analysis. In the table there are about 40,000 clones, around 16% of which are singletons. This clone was picked up many times. Its antigen is currently unknown. Nobody among the patients had been given any treatment before thyroid surgery. Germline V gene lookup returns CDR1 ENHRY and CDR2 SYGVKD. V lost 6 bases to trimming and J lost 1 base, with 12 bases between them. The CDR3 has 14 residues.

The sequencing sample was made of blood. The clonotype originates from a female donor with papillary thyroid cancer or a benign thyroid nodule (not recorded which). Some clones in this sample may be carry-over from other donors' samples. This rearrangement joins TRBV10-3 to TRBJ1-1, with D possibly being TRBD1 (5 bases). The CDR3 here is CAIRGGGGNTEAFF. CDR3 nucleotide sequence: TGTGCCATCAGGGGGGGAGGAGGGAACACTGAAGCTTTCTTT.